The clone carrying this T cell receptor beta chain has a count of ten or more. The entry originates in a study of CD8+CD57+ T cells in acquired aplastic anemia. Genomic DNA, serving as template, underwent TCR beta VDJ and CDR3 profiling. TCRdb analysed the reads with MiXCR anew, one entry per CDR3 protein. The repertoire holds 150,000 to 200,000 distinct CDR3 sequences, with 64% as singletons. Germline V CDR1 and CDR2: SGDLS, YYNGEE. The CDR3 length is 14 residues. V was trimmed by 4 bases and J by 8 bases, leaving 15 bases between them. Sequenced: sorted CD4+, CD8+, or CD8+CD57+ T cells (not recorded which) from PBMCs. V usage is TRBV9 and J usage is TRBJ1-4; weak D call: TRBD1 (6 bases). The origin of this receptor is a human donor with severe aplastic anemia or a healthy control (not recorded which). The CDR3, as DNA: TGTGCCAGCAGCCCTAGGGGGTTGGGGGAAAAACTGTTTTTT. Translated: CASSPRGLGEKLFF.